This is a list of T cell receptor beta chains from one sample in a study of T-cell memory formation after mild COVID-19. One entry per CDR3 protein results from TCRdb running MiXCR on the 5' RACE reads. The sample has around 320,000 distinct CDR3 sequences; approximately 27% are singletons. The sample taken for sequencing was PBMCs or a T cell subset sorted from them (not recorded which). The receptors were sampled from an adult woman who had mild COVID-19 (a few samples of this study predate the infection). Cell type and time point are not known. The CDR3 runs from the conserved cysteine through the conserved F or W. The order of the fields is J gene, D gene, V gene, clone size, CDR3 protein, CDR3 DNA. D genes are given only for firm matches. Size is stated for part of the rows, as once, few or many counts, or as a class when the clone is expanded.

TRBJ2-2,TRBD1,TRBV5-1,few,CASSRGQAGGELFF,TGCGCCAGCAGCAGGGGACAGGCCGGCGGGGAGCTGTTTTTT
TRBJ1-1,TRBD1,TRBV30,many,CACRPQEGGNTEAFF,TGTGCCTGCCGCCCCCAGGAAGGGGGCAACACTGAAGCTTTCTTT
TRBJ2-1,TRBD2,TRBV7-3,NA,CASSSPSGGYNEQFF,TGTGCCAGCAGCTCGCCTAGCGGGGGATACAATGAGCAGTTCTTC
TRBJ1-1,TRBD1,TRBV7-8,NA,CASSLTGGLFTEAFF,TGTGCCAGCAGCTTAACAGGGGGCTTGTTCACTGAAGCTTTCTTT
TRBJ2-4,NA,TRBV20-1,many,CSASGREAENIQYF,TGCAGTGCTAGTGGCCGTGAGGCGGAAAACATTCAGTACTTC
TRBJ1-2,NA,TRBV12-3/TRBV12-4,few,CASSPRVWGYTF,TGTGCCAGCAGCCCTAGGGTGTGGGGCTACACCTTC
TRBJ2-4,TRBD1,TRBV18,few,CASSGTENIQYF,TGTGCCAGCTCCGGGACAGAAAACATTCAGTACTTC
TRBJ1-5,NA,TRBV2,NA,CASSETGQFNQPQHF,TGTGCCAGCAGTGAGACGGGACAATTCAATCAGCCCCAGCATTTT
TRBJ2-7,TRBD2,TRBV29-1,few,CSAARLAGGPYYEQYF,TGCAGCGCTGCCCGGCTAGCGGGAGGGCCTTACTACGAGCAGTACTTC
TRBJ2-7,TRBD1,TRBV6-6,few,CASNSGGYEQYF,TGTGCCAGCAATTCAGGGGGCTACGAGCAGTACTTC
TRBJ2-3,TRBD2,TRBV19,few,CASSLRRLAGEDTQYF,TGTGCCAGTAGCCTCCGCAGACTAGCGGGAGAGGATACGCAGTATTTT
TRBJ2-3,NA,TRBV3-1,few,CASSRRGDTQYF,TGTGCCAGCAGCCGTAGGGGAGATACGCAGTATTTT
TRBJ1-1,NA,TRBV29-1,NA,CSVGVLGGETEAFF,TGCAGCGTTGGAGTGTTGGGTGGGGAAACTGAAGCTTTCTTT
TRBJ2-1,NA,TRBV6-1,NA,CASSELQEQFF,TGTGCCAGCAGTGAACTGCAGGAGCAGTTCTTC
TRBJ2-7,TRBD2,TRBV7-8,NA,CASSLARTSGSRYEQYF,TGTGCCAGCAGCTTAGCCCGGACTAGCGGGAGTCGCTACGAGCAGTACTTC
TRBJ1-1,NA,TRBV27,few,CASRRALNTEAFF,TGTGCCAGCAGGCGGGCCCTGAACACTGAAGCTTTCTTT
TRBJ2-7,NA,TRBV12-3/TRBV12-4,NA,CASSFRGGSTYEQYF,TGTGCCAGCAGTTTTCGCGGGGGCTCAACCTACGAGCAGTACTTC
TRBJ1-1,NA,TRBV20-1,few,CSARKSGTEAFF,TGCAGTGCTAGAAAGAGTGGCACTGAAGCTTTCTTT
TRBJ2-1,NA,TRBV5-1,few,CASSLTGYTSYNEQFF,TGCGCCAGCAGCTTGACAGGATATACTTCCTACAATGAGCAGTTCTTC
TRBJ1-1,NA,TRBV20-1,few,CSASPGSVNTEAFF,TGCAGTGCAAGTCCAGGGAGTGTGAACACTGAAGCTTTCTTT
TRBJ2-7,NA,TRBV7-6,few,CASSLGGDGSYEQYF,TGTGCCAGCAGCTTAGGCGGCGACGGGTCCTACGAGCAGTACTTC
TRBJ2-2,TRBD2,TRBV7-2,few,CASSQTSGTNTGELFF,TGTGCCAGCAGTCAGACTAGCGGAACGAACACCGGGGAGCTGTTTTTT
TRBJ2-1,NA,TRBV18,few,CASSPARSSYNEQFF,TGTGCCAGCTCACCGGCGCGGAGCTCCTACAATGAGCAGTTCTTC
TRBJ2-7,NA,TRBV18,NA,CASSPSGARVYEQYF,TGTGCCAGCTCACCCTCCGGGGCAAGGGTTTACGAGCAGTACTTC
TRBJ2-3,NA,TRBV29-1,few,CSVRVPGITDTQYF,TGCAGCGTTAGGGTCCCAGGGATCACAGATACGCAGTATTTT
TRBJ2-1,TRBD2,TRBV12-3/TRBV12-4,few,CASSLGGKDEQFF,TGTGCCAGCAGTTTGGGGGGGAAAGATGAGCAGTTCTTC
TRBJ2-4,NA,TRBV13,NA,CASSSASTRSRNIQYF,TGTGCCAGCAGTTCGGCTAGCACCAGATCCCGAAACATTCAGTACTTC
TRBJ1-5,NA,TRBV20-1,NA,CSARDSGTASNQPQHF,TGCAGTGCTAGAGATTCCGGGACGGCTAGCAATCAGCCCCAGCATTTT
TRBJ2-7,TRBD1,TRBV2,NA,CASSEVRQGAREQYF,TGTGCCAGCAGTGAAGTGAGACAGGGGGCGCGAGAGCAGTACTTC
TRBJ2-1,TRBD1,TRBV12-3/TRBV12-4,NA,CASRADRGSYNEQFF,TGTGCCAGCAGGGCGGACAGGGGTTCCTACAATGAGCAGTTCTTC
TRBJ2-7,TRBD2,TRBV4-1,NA,CASRRLAGTSYEQYF,TGCGCCAGCAGACGACTAGCGGGCACGTCCTACGAGCAGTACTTC
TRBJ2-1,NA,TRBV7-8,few,CASSLGTVGSSYNEQFF,TGTGCCAGCAGCTTAGGAACCGTCGGGAGCTCCTACAATGAGCAGTTCTTC
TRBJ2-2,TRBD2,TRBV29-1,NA,CSVESGGANTGELFF,TGCAGCGTTGAATCGGGGGGAGCGAACACCGGGGAGCTGTTTTTT
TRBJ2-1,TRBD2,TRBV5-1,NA,CASSSNSGSEDEQFF,TGCGCCAGCAGCTCCAATAGCGGGAGCGAGGATGAGCAGTTCTTC
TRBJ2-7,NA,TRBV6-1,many,CASSERWYEQYF,TGTGCCAGCAGTGAAAGGTGGTACGAGCAGTACTTC
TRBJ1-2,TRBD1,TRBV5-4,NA,CASSLDRENYGYTF,TGTGCCAGCAGCCTGGACAGGGAAAACTATGGCTACACCTTC